These T cell receptor beta chains were read from a single sample in a study of blood T cells in healthy people across ages. TCRdb called the 5' RACE reads again in MiXCR, with one record for every CDR3 protein. The sample shows roughly 800,000 distinct CDR3 sequences, approximately 25% of them seen only once. This sample also appeared in a second study, on T cells of mothers and their children.

Sequenced: blood. The receptors come from a boy between 10 and 17 years old in good health. CDR3s include the opening cysteine and the closing phenylalanine or tryptophan. Rows give clone size only sometimes, using once, few, many, or a class for an expanded clone.

clone_size: few; j_call: TRBJ1-4; v_call: TRBV7-2; cdr3_aa: CASSRTFGRTNEKLFF
clone_size: .; j_call: TRBJ2-1; v_call: TRBV6-5; cdr3_aa: CASRPGSSYNEQFF
clone_size: .; j_call: TRBJ2-5; v_call: TRBV6-2/TRBV6-3; cdr3_aa: CASSSHRADQYF
clone_size: .; j_call: TRBJ1-4; v_call: TRBV27; cdr3_aa: CASSLWTGEKLFF
clone_size: few; j_call: TRBJ1-1; v_call: TRBV12-3/TRBV12-4; cdr3_aa: CASSLNSRENTEAFF
clone_size: .; j_call: TRBJ2-5; v_call: TRBV3-1; cdr3_aa: CASSQDVSRMETQYF
clone_size: .; j_call: .; v_call: TRBV12-3/TRBV12-4; cdr3_aa: CASPRGRAGTYEQYF
clone_size: few; j_call: TRBJ1-4; v_call: TRBV20-1; cdr3_aa: CSASVAATNEKLFF
clone_size: few; j_call: TRBJ1-2; v_call: TRBV28; cdr3_aa: CASSSRDRGNYGYTF
clone_size: few; j_call: TRBJ2-7; v_call: TRBV28; cdr3_aa: CASSLGAGGLEQYF
clone_size: few; j_call: TRBJ2-7; v_call: TRBV7-9; cdr3_aa: CASTPMAERSYEQYF
clone_size: .; j_call: TRBJ2-7; v_call: TRBV29-1; cdr3_aa: CSVLGELGEQYF
clone_size: .; j_call: TRBJ2-3; v_call: TRBV9; cdr3_aa: CASSARRLGELSTDTQYF
clone_size: few; j_call: TRBJ2-1; v_call: TRBV27; cdr3_aa: CASSIRSGGPYNEQFF
clone_size: few; j_call: TRBJ1-3; v_call: TRBV4-3; cdr3_aa: CASSQDLGIGGNTIYF
clone_size: many; j_call: TRBJ1-5; v_call: TRBV27; cdr3_aa: CASSRTPNQPQHF
clone_size: .; j_call: TRBJ2-3; v_call: TRBV29-1; cdr3_aa: CSVRGGEVDTQYF